The 27 T cell receptor beta chains given below trace back to one sample, sequenced in a study of T cell changes during pregnancy in multiple sclerosis. Using immunoSEQ multiplex PCR, the repertoire was profiled, and TCRdb retains in-frame clones only, with some absent. This repertoire shows about 20,000 clones, roughly nine tenths found once; its top ten account for roughly a fifth. The sample was CD8+ T cells from peripheral blood mononuclear cells, taken after pregnancy. The receptors come from a female donor in good health, enrolled as a control in a pregnancy study.

CDR3 loop: CASNPSGTGVGPQHF. CDR3 bases: TGTGCCAGCAACCCGTCCGGGACAGGGGTGGGGCCCCAGCATTTT. V gene TRBV27 combines with J gene TRBJ1-5, with 10 bases fitting TRBD1. Trimming removed 7 bases from V and 9 bases from J; junction bases left unmatched: 12. The germline V gene has CDR1 MNHEY and CDR2 SMNVEV (reference sequence). CDR3 length equals 15 residues.

This rearrangement joins TRBV9 to TRBJ2-5; 11 bases line up with TRBD2. Germline V gives CDR1 SGDLS, CDR2 YYNGEE. J was trimmed by 4 bases and V by 2 bases; bases with no gene match: 4. The CDR3 spans 15 residues. CDR3 residues: CASSVSGGAGETQYF. CDR3 nucleotides: TGTGCCAGCAGCGTTAGCGGGGGGGCCGGAGAGACCCAGTACTTC.

The chain is built from TRBV7-2 and TRBJ2-7; the match to TRBD2 covers 12 bases. Germline V gives CDR1 SGHTA, CDR2 FQGNSA. Losses at the gene ends were 5 bases for V and 4 bases for J; bases not matched to a gene: 6. This CDR3 is 15 amino acids long. In DNA, the CDR3 is TGTGCCAGCAGCCCAAGGACTAGCGGGAAGTACGAGCAGTACTTC. This translates into CASSPRTSGKYEQYF. Complete variable domain (other parts from reference TRBV7-2 and TRBJ2-7): GAGVSQSPSNKVTEKGKDVELRCDPISGHTALYWYRQSLGQGLEFLIYFQGNSAPDKSGLPSDRFSAERTGGSVSTLTIQRTQQEDSAVYLCASSPRTSGKYEQYFGPGTRLTVT.

V and J are TRBV7-6 and TRBJ2-3, with D uncertain. The germline gives CDR1 SGHVS, CDR2 FNYEAQ. V lost 6 bases, J lost 2 bases, and 9 bases lay in between. This CDR3 comprises 13 residues. CDR3 amino acids: CASSRVPTDTQYF. CDR3 DNA: TGTGCCAGCAGTAGAGTGCCCACAGATACGCAGTATTTT.

This clone was counted only a few times. This chain uses TRBV7-6 with TRBJ2-7, with D possibly TRBD1 on 6 matching bases. This CDR3 region has 13 residues. The ends were cut back, 5 bases at V and 3 bases at J, with 11 bases in the middle. Looked up from germline, CDR1 is SGHVS and CDR2 is FNYEAQ. CDR3 protein: CASSPGGSYEQYF. The CDR3 region has the DNA TGTGCCAGCAGCCCTGGGGGCAGCTACGAGCAGTACTTC.

The chain recombines TRBV30 with TRBJ2-5; the match to TRBD1 covers 11 bases. Germline V gives CDR1 GTSNPN, CDR2 SVGIG (reference sequence). The trim removed 4 bases at V and 3 bases at J, leaving 4 bases unmatched. The CDR3 loop spans 14 amino acids. CDR3 nucleotides: TGTGCCTGGAATAGGGGACAGGGGGAAGAGACCCAGTACTTC. As protein: CAWNRGQGEETQYF. The full variable domain, with the rest looked up from reference TRBV30 and TRBJ2-5, is SQTIHQWPATLVQPVGSPLSLECTVEGTSNPNLYWYRQAAGRGLQLLFYSVGIGQISSEVPQNLSASRPQDRQFILSSKKLLLSDSGFYLCAWNRGQGEETQYFGPGTRLLVL.

V is TRBV7-9 and J is TRBJ2-7; 7 nucleotides agree with TRBD1. CDR3 length equals 13 residues. V lost 5 bases and J lost 4; bases outside the gene matches: 5. CDR1 SEHNR and CDR2 FQNEAQ come from the germline V gene (reference sequence). For the CDR3, the DNA is TGTGCCAGCAGCAAACAGGGGCGTTACGAGCAGTACTTC. Translation: CASSKQGRYEQYF. Using reference TRBV7-9 and TRBJ2-7 for the parts outside the CDR3, the full variable domain is DTGVSQNPRHKITKRGQNVTFRCDPISEHNRLYWYRQTLGQGPEFLTYFQNEAQLEKSRLLSDRFSAERPKGSFSTLEIQRTEQGDSAMYLCASSKQGRYEQYFGPGTRLTVT.

The V call is TRBV19, the J call TRBJ2-2, with 7 bases identical to TRBD2. Germline-derived CDR1 and CDR2 are LNHDA and SQIVND (reference sequence). V gave up 11 bases and J gave up 4 bases; unmatched junction bases: 7. The CDR3 consists of 13 residues. The CDR3, as DNA: TGTGCCTCGCGAGGGAGGGCCACCGGGGAGCTGTTTTTT. It specifies CASRGRATGELFF.

This clone turned up a few times. The V gene is TRBV27, the J gene TRBJ1-2; D not certain. Germline values: CDR1 MNHEY, CDR2 SMNVEV (reference sequence). V dropped 1 base and J dropped 6 bases, with 9 bases sitting between them. The CDR3 spans 13 residues. CDR3 in DNA: TGTGCCAGCAGTTTATGGCCCGGGGATGGCTACACCTTC. Translated: CASSLWPGDGYTF.

V and J are TRBV13 and TRBJ2-2; D call uncertain. This CDR3 has 16 residues. Germline values: CDR1 PRHDT, CDR2 FYEKMQ (reference sequence). The V end was cut by 5 bases, the J end by 0 bases, with 13 bases between. The CDR3 reads CASSPTNGANTGELFF. CDR3 coding DNA: TGTGCCAGCAGCCCCACTAATGGCGCGAACACCGGGGAGCTGTTTTTT.

This chain joins TRBV29-1 and TRBJ2-1; 10 bases fit TRBD1. In germline, CDR1 is SQVTM, CDR2 ANQGSEA. After removal of 0 bases from V and 1 base from J, the junction contained 6 bases not matched to a gene. The CDR3 runs 17 residues. Here the CDR3 reads CSVEEFDRGLSYNEQFF. The CDR3 DNA reads TGCAGCGTTGAAGAATTCGACAGGGGGCTTTCCTACAATGAGCAGTTCTTC.

This clone has only one observation. This chain links TRBV7-9 with TRBJ1-1, with a weak D call TRBD1 (5 bases). Trimming took 3 bases from V and 4 from J, leaving 15 bases between them. CDR1 is SEHNR and CDR2 is FQNEAQ in the germline V gene (reference sequence). The CDR3 totals 15 residues. The DNA of the CDR3 is TGTGCCAGCAGCTTGGTGACAGTTAGAGGCACTGAAGCTTTCTTT. Translating gives CASSLVTVRGTEAFF.

The count of this clone is one. The chain links TRBV10-1 to TRBJ2-3, with 11 bases aligning to TRBD2. This CDR3 has 18 amino acids. CDR1 and CDR2 from the germline V gene are WNHNN and SYGVQD (reference sequence). The J segment lost 1 base and the V segment lost 0 bases, leaving 6 bases of the junction unmatched. The CDR3 sequence: CASSESRLAGGGTDTQYF. The CDR3 nucleotides read TGCGCCAGCAGTGAGTCGAGGCTAGCGGGGGGCGGCACAGATACGCAGTATTTT.

This clone was recorded once. The chain combines TRBV9 with TRBJ1-1; 8 bases agree with TRBD1. This CDR3 spans 15 amino acids. V gave up 3 bases and J gave up 6 bases; unmatched junction bases: 10. Germline V gene sequence: CDR1 SGDLS, CDR2 YYNGEE. This CDR3 reads CASSATGTGGAEAFF. The CDR3 DNA sequence: TGTGCCAGCAGCGCCACCGGGACAGGAGGTGCTGAAGCTTTCTTT.

This chain connects TRBV9 to TRBJ2-1; 9 nucleotides match TRBD2. The CDR3 loop spans 15 amino acids. Germline CDR1 and CDR2: SGDLS and YYNGEE. Trimming took 0 bases from V and 6 from J; bases not matched to a gene: 4. This CDR3 reads CASSVVAGALNEQFF. In DNA form, the CDR3 reads TGTGCCAGCAGCGTAGTAGCGGGGGCCCTCAATGAGCAGTTCTTC. The whole variable domain, remainder taken from reference TRBV9 and TRBJ2-1, is DSGVTQTPKHLITATGQRVTLRCSPRSGDLSVYWYQQSLDQGLQFLIQYYNGEERAKGNILERFSAQQFPDLHSELNLSSLELGDSALYFCASSVVAGALNEQFFGPGTRLTVL.

The V and J genes are TRBV9 and TRBJ2-7; 9 bases match TRBD1. CDR1 and CDR2 from the germline V gene are SGDLS and YYNGEE. V was clipped by 3 bases and J by 7 bases; unmatched bases: 11. This CDR3 contains 15 residues. The CDR3 DNA sequence: TGTGCCAGCAGCGAGGGAAGGGGGACAGGGTTGGAGCAGTACTTC. This encodes CASSEGRGTGLEQYF.

The V and J genes are TRBV6-1 and TRBJ2-1; D is possibly TRBD2 (6 bases). Looked up from germline, CDR1 is MNHNS and CDR2 is SASEGT. CDR3 length equals 15 residues. Trimming cost V 0 bases and J 1 base, with 7 bases left between them. The CDR3 DNA reads TGTGCCAGCAGTGAAGCTAGCGGTTCCTACAATGAGCAGTTCTTC. This gives the protein CASSEASGSYNEQFF.

The V and J genes are TRBV2 and TRBJ2-1, with D possibly matching TRBD2 (6 bases). Germline-derived CDR1 and CDR2 are SNHLY and FYNNEI. The CDR3 length is 14 residues. The V gene lost 8 bases and the J gene lost 7 bases, with 18 bases spanning the gap. CDR3: CASPGVRDRNEQFF. The DNA of the CDR3 is TGTGCCAGCCCGGGGGTCAGGGATCGGAATGAGCAGTTCTTC.

CDR3 region: CASSPFSQGDSPLHF. The CDR3 bases are TGCGCCAGCAGCCCTTTTAGTCAGGGGGATTCACCCCTCCACTTT. The V and J genes are TRBV4-3 and TRBJ1-6, with 7 bases lining up with TRBD1. The junction had 8 bases not matched to a gene; V was cut back by 4 bases and J by 8 bases. The germline V gene has CDR1 LGHNA and CDR2 YSLEER. The CDR3 sequence is 15 residues long.

The CDR3 is CASSLAGQTYNSPLHF. The CDR3 nucleotides read TGTGCCAGCAGCTTGGCCGGACAGACCTATAATTCACCCCTCCACTTT. The chain links TRBV5-6 to TRBJ1-6; TRBD1 is a possible D gene (6 bases). The CDR3 loop spans 16 amino acids. Trimming removed 0 bases from V and 2 bases from J, with 9 bases in between. The germline CDR1 and CDR2 sequences are SGHDT and YYEEEE. The variable domain in full, completed from reference TRBV5-6 and TRBJ1-6, reads DAGVTQSPTHLIKTRGQQVTLRCSPKSGHDTVSWYQQALGQGPQFIFQYYEEEERQRGNFPDRFSGHQFPNYSSELNVNALLLGDSALYLCASSLAGQTYNSPLHFGNGTRLTVT.

CDR3 in DNA: TGTGCCAGCAGGCCGGGGAACACTGAAGCTTTCTTT. It is translated as CASRPGNTEAFF. The J gene is TRBJ1-1, the V gene TRBV2, with unresolved D. The CDR3 sequence is 12 residues long. The V end was cut by 6 bases, the J end by 1 base, with 6 bases between. Per the germline V gene, CDR1 is SNHLY and CDR2 is FYNNEI.

This chain connects TRBV28 to TRBJ2-2; 8 bases are shared with TRBD1. The V segment lost 6 bases and the J segment 7 bases; nucleotides outside the gene matches: 7. Germline CDR1 and CDR2: MDHEN and SYDVKM. The CDR3 is 14 amino acids. CDR3 in DNA: TGTGCCAGCAGGTGGGCAGGGGGCAGCGGGGAGCTGTTTTTT. Amino acid sequence: CASRWAGGSGELFF.

This chain links TRBV18 with TRBJ1-1; the match to TRBD1 covers 7 bases. Germline assignment: CDR1 KGHSH and CDR2 LQKENI. Trimming cost V 1 base and J 4 bases; bases outside gene matches: 6. The CDR3 length is 15 residues. The CDR3 DNA reads as TGTGCCAGCTCACCACAGGGGGCGAGAAGCACTGAAGCTTTCTTT. It encodes CASSPQGARSTEAFF.

The chain uses TRBV10-3 and TRBJ2-1; a possible D gene is TRBD2 (5 bases). Germline V lookup: CDR1 ENHRY, CDR2 SYGVKD. Trimming shortened V by 3 bases and J by 8 bases, and 20 bases separated the two germline ends. This CDR3 comprises 16 residues. The CDR3 DNA follows: TGTGCCATCAGTGACAATGGGCTCAGCGGTAGGGATGAGCAGTTCTTC. It yields the protein CAISDNGLSGRDEQFF.

The chain has TRBV30 and TRBJ2-7; 7 bases match TRBD2. The CDR3 covers 13 residues. V lost 0 bases and J lost 5; bases outside the gene matches: 4. Germline values: CDR1 GTSNPN, CDR2 SVGIG (reference sequence). DNA for the CDR3: TGTGCCTGGAGTGTACCAGCGGGGAACGAGCAGTACTTC. This translates into CAWSVPAGNEQYF.

The chain couples TRBV6-5 to TRBJ2-1; maybe TRBD2 (5 bases). Germline loops: CDR1 MNHEY, CDR2 SVGAGI. The V end was cut by 7 bases, the J end by 7 bases, with 17 bases between. The length of the CDR3 is 14 residues. The CDR3 spells CASKSISGENEQFF. The CDR3 DNA reads TGTGCCAGCAAGTCGATCAGCGGTGAGAATGAGCAGTTCTTC.

This clone appeared a few times. The chain links TRBV2 to TRBJ2-3; possible D gene TRBD2, 6 bases. CDR3 size: 14 residues. CDR1 and CDR2 (germline): SNHLY, FYNNEI. V was trimmed by 11 bases and J by 2 bases, leaving 17 bases between them. Here the CDR3 DNA reads TGTGCCGGGAGACTAGAGCAATACACAGATACGCAGTATTTT. It encodes CAGRLEQYTDTQYF.